These 16 T cell receptor beta chains were sequenced from one sample in a study of blood T cell repertoires in COVID-19. Profiled with immunoSEQ multiplex PCR; TCRdb holds only in-frame clones, not every one. The sample lists about 200,000 clones, 85% seen once, with around 19% in the top ten. The specimen sequenced was PBMCs or T cells enriched from blood (not recorded which). These receptors originate from a middle-aged man who had recovered from COVID-19.

The V and J genes are TRBV5-4 and TRBJ1-2; D uncertain. The CDR3 extends over 13 amino acids. CDR1 is SGHNT and CDR2 is YYREEE in the germline V gene (reference sequence). With 2 bases removed from V and 4 bases from J, the gap between germline ends came to 9 bases. CDR3 DNA sequence: TGTGCCAGCAGCTTTAGGGAGGGCTATGGCTACACCTTC. As protein: CASSFREGYGYTF.

The table lists this clone with a count of one. The V call is TRBV5-6, the J call TRBJ2-1; 15 positions agree with TRBD2. The CDR3 has 16 amino acids. The V gene end was trimmed by 4 bases and the J gene end by 8 bases; junction bases not matched to a gene: 7. Germline V gene data show CDR1 as SGHDT and CDR2 as YYEEEE. CDR3 DNA sequence: TGTGCCAGCAGCGCCGGACTAGCGGGAGGGCCGGATGAGCAGTTCTTC. Protein sequence: CASSAGLAGGPDEQFF.

The rearrangement links TRBV5-4 to TRBJ1-1, with 7 bases that match TRBD1. V shed 4 bases, J shed 3 bases, and the junction held 12 bases outside the gene matches. The CDR3 is made up of 16 amino acids. The germline V gene has CDR1 SGHNT and CDR2 YYREEE (reference sequence). For the CDR3, the DNA is TGTGCCAGCAGCCTGGGGCAGGGGGGCTTTGACACTGAAGCTTTCTTT. It encodes CASSLGQGGFDTEAFF.

The V gene is TRBV19, the J gene TRBJ2-1; D is perhaps TRBD2 (6 bases). Germline assignment: CDR1 LNHDA and CDR2 SQIVND (reference sequence). Trimming removed 4 bases from V and 0 bases from J, with 16 bases in between. The length of the CDR3 is 17 residues. CDR3 sequence: CASSRVGGPSSYNEQFF. DNA of the CDR3: TGTGCCAGTAGTAGAGTGGGAGGCCCCAGCTCCTACAATGAGCAGTTCTTC.

The J gene is TRBJ2-7, the V gene TRBV11-2; TRBD2 matches 7 bases. Germline V gene lookup returns CDR1 SGHAT and CDR2 FQNNGV. The V segment lost 0 bases and the J segment 1 base; nucleotides outside the gene matches: 6. This CDR3 region has 16 residues. CDR3 in DNA: TGTGCCAGCAGCTTAGATCGTCTCGGGGGGTCCTACGAGCAGTACTTC. It is translated as CASSLDRLGGSYEQYF.

This clone was observed a single time. The rearrangement links TRBV4-1 to TRBJ1-3; perhaps TRBD1 as D (6 bases). V lost 6 bases and J lost 0, with 12 bases in between. The V gene's germline CDR1 is MGHRA and CDR2 YSYEKL. The CDR3 is 15 residues long. The CDR3 coding sequence is TGCGCCAGCAGTTATACAGGGAACTCTGGAAACACCATATATTTT. Protein product: CASSYTGNSGNTIYF.

The V gene is TRBV10-3, the J gene TRBJ2-7; 7 bases align to TRBD1. The CDR3 runs 12 residues. The V segment lost 4 bases and the J segment 7 bases; nucleotides outside the gene matches: 4. Germline assignment: CDR1 ENHRY and CDR2 SYGVKD. CDR3 region: CAISATGYEQYF. The CDR3 region has the DNA TGTGCCATCAGTGCGACAGGGTATGAGCAGTACTTC.

This clone came up a few times. The chain recombines TRBV5-6 with TRBJ2-7; D uncertain. There are 12 residues in the CDR3. V dropped 0 bases and J dropped 3 bases, with 4 bases sitting between them. The germline V gene encodes CDR1 SGHDT and CDR2 YYEEEE. CDR3 region: CASSLGLYEQYF. CDR3 DNA sequence: TGTGCCAGCAGCTTGGGACTCTACGAGCAGTACTTC.

This clone was found once. The CDR3 DNA follows: TGCGCCAGCCTCGACGGGAGTTATAATTCACCCCTCCACTTT. It is translated as CASLDGSYNSPLHF. The chain combines TRBV4-1 with TRBJ1-6; D not certain. The CDR3 runs 14 residues. Per the germline V gene, CDR1 is MGHRA and CDR2 is YSYEKL. The germline V and J ends were trimmed by 8 bases and 4 bases, with 12 bases remaining between them.

The rearrangement links TRBV2 to TRBJ2-3; TRBD2 agrees at 8 bases. Germline-derived CDR1 and CDR2 are SNHLY and FYNNEI. The CDR3 sequence is 13 residues long. V was clipped by 11 bases and J by 6 bases; unmatched bases: 10. The DNA for the CDR3 is TGTGCCGGGGGGAGCGGGAGATTGGATACGCAGTATTTT. Its translation: CAGGSGRLDTQYF.

The chain is built from TRBV7-2 and TRBJ2-7; D ambiguous. With 0 bases removed from V and 9 bases from J, the gap between germline ends came to 9 bases. Germline CDR1 reads SGHTA; CDR2 reads FQGNSA. The CDR3 covers 12 residues. This CDR3 is CASSLAPPGQYF. The CDR3 region has the DNA TGTGCCAGCAGCTTAGCACCCCCGGGGCAGTACTTC.

The CDR3 region is CATSRGRTSGRDGGELFF. As DNA, the CDR3 is TGTGCCACCAGCAGAGGAAGGACTAGCGGGAGGGATGGCGGGGAGCTGTTTTTT. The rearrangement uses TRBV15 and TRBJ2-2, with 15 bases aligning to TRBD2. Germline V gives CDR1 LNHNV, CDR2 YYDKDF (reference sequence). The CDR3 runs to 18 residues. The junction had 7 bases not matched to a gene; V was cut back by 1 base and J by 7 bases.

The V and J genes are TRBV29-1 and TRBJ1-2, with no clear D. The CDR3 sequence is 13 residues long. Trimming stripped 3 bases from V and 4 bases from J, with 12 bases between. Germline V lookup: CDR1 SQVTM, CDR2 ANQGSEA. In DNA form, the CDR3 reads TGCAGCGTTGATCCGGGGATTACCTATGGCTACACCTTC. This encodes CSVDPGITYGYTF.

The genes are TRBV5-1 and TRBJ2-3; TRBD1 matches at 9 bases. After removal of 1 base from V and 3 bases from J, the junction contained 6 bases not matched to a gene. Germline CDR1 and CDR2: SGHRS and YFSETQ. The CDR3 covers 16 residues. CDR3 region: CASSLSGTGLTDTQYF. Here the CDR3 DNA reads TGCGCCAGCAGCTTGAGCGGGACAGGGCTGACAGATACGCAGTATTTT. The full variable domain, its missing parts supplied by reference TRBV5-1 and TRBJ2-3, is KAGVTQTPRYLIKTRGQQVTLSCSPISGHRSVSWYQQTPGQGLQFLFEYFSETQRNKGNFPGRFSGRQFSNSRSEMNVSTLELGDSALYLCASSLSGTGLTDTQYFGPGTRLTVL.

The V gene is TRBV27, the J gene TRBJ2-1; 7 nucleotides line up with TRBD1. Unmatched junction bases numbered 9, after V lost 3 bases and J lost 7 bases. The CDR3 sequence is 15 residues long. Germline V gene sequence: CDR1 MNHEY, CDR2 SMNVEV (reference sequence). The CDR3 DNA is TGTGCCAGCAGTTTCGGACCAGGGGGTAGGAATGAGCAGTTCTTC. Amino acids: CASSFGPGGRNEQFF.

The J gene is TRBJ2-3, the V gene TRBV5-4; TRBD1 agrees at 8 bases. Germline CDR1 is SGHNT and CDR2 is YYREEE (reference sequence). J gave up 4 bases and V 4 bases, and 2 bases lay outside the gene matches. The CDR3 loop spans 13 amino acids. The CDR3 bases are TGTGCCAGCAGCCTGACAGGGGCAGATACGCAGTATTTT. This translates into CASSLTGADTQYF.